This T cell receptor beta chain was observed in a study of Tregs in tolerant kidney transplant recipients. Study results and limitations: Tregs expanded with activated donor B cells seemed most donor-specific. The small number of patients limits these findings pending further validation. No direct test of biological reproducibility was done here.

Thawed PBMCs were FACS-sorted into unstimulated CD4+CD25+CD127- regulatory T cells, CD4+CD25- non-regulatory cells, CD4 and CD8 cells. Trimming took 8 bases from V and 2 from J, leaving 11 bases between them. The CDR3 is 13 residues long. Germline assignment: CDR1 ENHRY and CDR2 SYGVKD. Measured with immunoSEQ multiplex PCR; TCRdb has only the in-frame clones, and not every one. Of over 60,000 clones detected, 84% appear once; the ten largest clones hold approximately 4.8%. This clone appeared a few times. Its antigen is unknown. Sequencing input: CD4+ T cells from blood. This chain uses TRBV10-3 with TRBJ2-3; possibly TRBD2 for D (6 bases). The source of this sequence is a human donor in good health. This CDR3 reads CAIGSGLTDTQYF. CDR3 in DNA: TGTGCCATCGGGAGCGGGCTCACAGATACGCAGTATTTT.